This T cell receptor (beta chain) was recorded in a study of regulatory T cells in long-lasting Graves disease (dated by TCRdb to about 2021). General notes on the study: Antithyroid drugs had been taken for less than 3 months by newly diagnosed Graves' disease patients. TCR sequencing covered roughly 13 persistent and 20 newly diagnosed Graves' disease patients, around 35 samples in total. The study was registered as a clinical trial and conducted in China. This study used TCR sequencing and RNA sequencing of peripheral blood to compare persistent Graves' disease patients against newly diagnosed Graves' disease patients. Results and caveats for the whole study, not just this receptor: Preferential use of TRBV28, TRBJ1-2 and TRBJ2-5 was observed in persistent disease, whereas TRBV20-1 and TRBJ2-1 were favored in newly diagnosed disease. Only the TCR beta chain was sequenced and analyzed. The authors noted that the small sample size was a limitation that may lower accuracy. Lower TCR Shannon entropy and fewer highly expanded clones were observed in persistent Graves' disease patients than in newly diagnosed patients, which suggested clonal expansion. Peripheral blood alone was examined, since thyroid tissue, which constituted the primary lesion, could not be accessed. More public clonotypes were shared among persistent patients (under 3,000) than among newly diagnosed patients (more than 900).

The time point label corresponds to: newly diagnosed GD, antithyroid drugs for less than 3 months. RNA was extracted from PBMCs in TRIzol for both TCR sequencing and RNA sequencing. The diagnosis of Graves' disease followed American Thyroid Association guidelines. The patients came from an endocrinology department in Xi'an, China. From each patient, about 9.7 milliliters of peripheral blood was collected into an EDTA anticoagulant tube. Ficoll Paque Plus density gradient separation was used to isolate PBMCs, and no further T cell sorting was done. An Agilent 2100 Bioanalyzer and agarose gel were used to assess RNA quality, and a NanoDrop 2000 was used to measure RNA concentration. Preparation of the library involved multiplex PCR. The sequencer was an Illumina HiSeq 4000. TCR beta libraries were built with iRepertoire HTBI primers and Arm-PCR amplification of CDR3 regions. Before sequencing, the PCR products went through gel purification. In the original analysis: Gene usage analysis of CDR3 amino acid clonotypes used the approximately 62 TRBV and around 14 TRBJ segments found across samples. COPE and FqMerger were used to merge filtered high-quality paired reads into contigs. BLAST was used to align contigs to the IMGT TRBV, TRBD and TRBJ reference genes, and CDR3 was defined following IMGT. Any clonotype with a frequency above 0.1% was counted as a highly expanded clone. Repertoire diversity was measured by Shannon entropy, and V-J evenness by the Gini coefficient. A clonotype was considered public if more than one individual shared it. TCRdb trimmed the raw reads at Q25, called clones with MiXCR and kept productive beta chains. For every CDR3 protein sequence, its rows merge into one entry that carries the most common genes and DNA. The V and J calls follow TCRdb's processing rather than the paper's. The sample profile shows about 420,000 distinct CDR3 sequences; roughly 15% of them were found once. Jointly, the top ten make up 20% to 25% of the sample.

Inclusive of the bounding cysteine and phenylalanine, the CDR3 is 12 residues long. The kept DNA is CDR3 alone, 36 bases in frame from the first base. From V the trimming removes 7 bases and from J it removes 6 bases, while the gene matches leave 4 bases of the junction unaccounted for. From a lookup of the germline V gene, CDR1 and CDR2 are WSHSY and SAAADI. As regards this clonotype: No cognate antigen has been identified for it. Base qualities are missing; no much larger clone stands one base away.

This sample was shared with a second study, whose subject was T cells in Graves' hyperthyroidism and ophthalmopathy. The other study reports the following: Stable Graves' hyperthyroidism was defined as the absence of progression to ophthalmopathy over 18 months of follow-up. Hyperthyroidism patients were newly diagnosed, with disease duration under 2 months, and aged 18 to 65 years. Exclusion was applied to patients with uncontrolled infections, other autoimmune diseases, pregnancy or lactation. Clinical symptoms, serum thyroxine and TRAb, thyroid ultrasound, and orbital computed tomography formed the basis for the diagnoses. A first-round RT-PCR of the TCR CDR3 used the HTBI primer set with the Qiagen OneStep RT-PCR kit. Blood samples also contained most of the expanded thyroid clonotypes (frequency above 0.001), which suggests that blood repertoires may reflect thyroid immune responses. In cross-validation, a model built on a 13 V-J signature told ophthalmopathy apart from stable hyperthyroidism with about 90% sensitivity and approximately 84% specificity, and in testing the same model reached 80%/75%. In validation, the model predicted progression to ophthalmopathy a median of about 6.8 months before onset, with approximately 71% sensitivity and roughly 73% specificity. To identify TCR V-J signatures that set the groups apart, the researchers used a discovery cohort of about a hundred patients, made up of under 50 with Graves' ophthalmopathy and 57 with stable Graves' hyperthyroidism. Whether ophthalmopathy could be predicted prospectively was tested in an independent validation cohort made up of about 20 hyperthyroidism patients plus 17 patients who later progressed to ophthalmopathy. The approximately 95 discovery patients were divided at random into training and test sets in a 7:3 ratio. The study also compared thyroid tissue and blood T-cell repertoires from several Graves' hyperthyroidism patients. After blood sampling, hyperthyroidism patients were treated with methimazole at a starting dose of 30 mg daily, and ophthalmopathy patients were treated with high-dose intravenous methylprednisolone. Libraries were constructed in a second round of multiplex PCR, after which size selection and purification were performed. Libraries were sequenced paired-end with 100 bp reads on an Illumina HiSeq2000. SOAPnuke was used to process the raw data, removing reads that contained adapters or uncalled bases, had a mean Phred below 15, or lacked an exact match to the constant primer or identifier. COPE v1.2.5 was used to merge high-quality paired reads, and clonotypes were defined as unique nucleotide sequences. Clonotypes were aligned to IMGT TRBV, TRBD and TRBJ reference segments using MiTCR v1.1. Only V-J combinations with frequency above 0.0001, covering about 99% of repertoires, were analysed. The TCS score was defined as the ratio of F50 (clonal expansion) to E x V (chaos), calculated using BLOSUM62-based TCRdist between CDR3 peptides within each V-J. Welch's t-statistics and random forest reduced several hundred V-J features to about 12, which were used in a naive Bayes classifier (R e1071). No statistical method was used to set the sample size in advance, and investigators knew the group allocation. The paper reports TCR Vbeta CDR3 sequencing of roughly 140 peripheral blood samples: 43 ophthalmopathy, under 80 hyperthyroidism and around 17 progressor patients.

The clonotype comes from a woman under 30 with Graves disease. Donor details come from another sample of the same person, matched by shared clones. Rearrangement joined TRBV10-2 to TRBJ2-5, and 8 bases in between align with TRBD2. Here the sequenced sample was peripheral blood mononuclear cells (PBMCs), taken at new diagnosis, from a patient treated with antithyroid drugs. The CDR3 protein is CASTSGGQTQYF. Here is the DNA: TGCGCCAGCACCTCGGGGGGGCAGACCCAGTACTTC.